The entry below describes one T cell receptor (beta chain). The record originates from a study of control samples from healthy donors and cancer patients. The CDR3 loop spans 13 amino acids. V was pared by 3 bases and J by 2 bases, with 6 bases between. Germline V gene data show CDR1 as MGHRA and CDR2 as YSYEKL. Data came from immunoSEQ multiplex PCR; TCRdb stores just in-frame clones and leaves some out. The data hold 150,000 to 200,000 clones, with more than 80% observed a single time. The clonotype comes from a young man in good health. The specimen sequenced was blood. The V gene is TRBV4-1, the J gene TRBJ2-3; D is possibly TRBD1 (6 bases). The CDR3 DNA reads TGCGCCAGCAGCCAGGGGGCCACAGATACGCAGTATTTT. Translating it yields CASSQGATDTQYF.